This passage covers 21 T cell receptor beta chains from one sample sequenced in a study of identical twins. TCRdb analysed the 5' RACE reads with MiXCR anew, one entry per CDR3 protein. Of 300,000 to 400,000 distinct CDR3 sequences listed, 10% to 15% are singletons. These data were also reused for a study on yellow fever vaccine responses in identical twins.

The sequenced sample was CD8+ T cells sorted from blood. All receptors derive from a woman younger than 30 in good health.

The V call is TRBV9, the J call TRBJ2-7; the D gene is possibly TRBD2 (6 bases). Germline loops: CDR1 SGDLS, CDR2 YYNGEE. This CDR3 contains 15 residues. The germline V and J ends were trimmed by 0 bases and 1 base, with 11 bases remaining between them. The CDR3 protein is CASSVESSGSYEQYF. CDR3 nucleotides: TGTGCCAGCAGCGTAGAAAGTAGCGGATCCTACGAGCAGTACTTC.

This clonotype has only a few counts. V usage is TRBV2 and J usage is TRBJ2-1; D is possibly TRBD1 (6 bases). Germline CDR1 reads SNHLY; CDR2 reads FYNNEI. V was trimmed by 2 bases and J by 4 bases, leaving 6 bases between them. The CDR3 totals 13 residues. DNA for the CDR3: TGTGCCAGCAGTGAAACAGGGTACAATGAGCAGTTCTTC. This encodes CASSETGYNEQFF. The full variable domain, completed using reference TRBV2 and TRBJ2-1, is EPEVTQTPSHQVTQMGQEVILRCVPISNHLYFYWYRQILGQKVEFLVSFYNNEISEKSEIFDDQFSVERPDGSNFTLKIRSTKLEDSAMYFCASSETGYNEQFFGPGTRLTVL.

This chain uses TRBV10-2 with TRBJ1-2; tentative D call: TRBD1 (5 bases). This CDR3 is 14 amino acids long. With 3 bases removed from V and 6 bases from J, the gap between germline ends came to 14 bases. The germline V gene encodes CDR1 WSHSY and CDR2 SAAADI. The chain's CDR3 is CASSDEITGHGYTF. Here the CDR3 DNA reads TGCGCCAGCAGTGACGAGATAACAGGACATGGCTACACCTTC.

The chain carries TRBV6-5 and TRBJ2-7; either TRBD1 or TRBD2 may fit D (5 bases each). V lost 2 bases, J lost 6 bases, and 14 bases lay in between. Germline CDR1 reads MNHEY; CDR2 reads SVGAGI. This CDR3 comprises 14 residues. The CDR3: CASSYSAVGGEQYV. CDR3 DNA: TGTGCCAGCAGTTACAGTGCCGTTGGGGGCGAGCAGTACGTC.

The V call is TRBV7-9, the J call TRBJ1-2; possibly TRBD1 for D (6 bases). With 6 bases removed from V and 4 bases from J, the gap between germline ends came to 12 bases. This CDR3 has 13 residues. Germline CDR1 is SEHNR and CDR2 is FQNEAQ (reference sequence). The CDR3 bases are TGTGCCAGCAGTAGAGACAGGAGCTATGGCTACACCTTC. As protein: CASSRDRSYGYTF.

This clonotype was seen only a few times. The chain uses TRBV27 and TRBJ2-1; 12 nucleotides line up with TRBD2. Germline assignment: CDR1 MNHEY and CDR2 SMNVEV (reference sequence). The V and J ends lost 8 bases and 4 bases, in that order; junction bases with no gene match: 6. The CDR3 consists of 15 residues. Here the CDR3 reads CASGPLAGGYNEQFF. The CDR3 DNA sequence: TGTGCCAGCGGCCCTCTAGCGGGAGGGTACAATGAGCAGTTCTTC.

This chain links TRBV7-6 with TRBJ1-1; possible D gene TRBD1, 6 bases. The CDR3 has 16 residues. Germline CDR1 reads SGHVS; CDR2 reads FNYEAQ. The ends were cut back, 2 bases at V and 0 bases at J, with 13 bases in the middle. The CDR3 reads CASSLPAGQLNTEAFF. CDR3 DNA: TGTGCCAGCAGCTTACCGGCAGGACAGTTGAACACTGAAGCTTTCTTT.

This clonotype came up a few times. The V and J genes are TRBV6-1 and TRBJ2-5; 7 bases match TRBD1. Germline V gene data show CDR1 as MNHNS and CDR2 as SASEGT. V lost 2 bases to trimming and J lost 3 bases; unmatched junction nucleotides: 3. The CDR3 has 14 residues. In nucleotides, the CDR3 is TGTGCCAGCAGTGAATATACAGGGGAAGAGACCCAGTACTTC. It translates to CASSEYTGEETQYF.

In this sample, this clonotype turned up many times. This chain joins TRBV6-2 or TRBV6-3 and TRBJ1-2; 11 bases match TRBD1. After removal of 6 bases from V and 4 bases from J, the junction contained 10 bases not matched to a gene. CDR1 and CDR2 (germline): MNHEY, SVGEGT. This CDR3 has 16 amino acids. The CDR3, as DNA: TGTGCCAGCAGATCCCGGGACAGGGGGATGGTCTATGGCTACACCTTC. Its protein is CASRSRDRGMVYGYTF.

This clonotype was seen repeatedly, ten times or more. The chain employs TRBV4-1 and TRBJ2-7, with TRBD2 matching 12 bases. V lost 2 bases to trimming and J lost 2 bases; unmatched junction nucleotides: 1. Germline V gene sequence: CDR1 MGHRA, CDR2 YSYEKL. The CDR3 sequence is 15 residues long. This CDR3 reads CASSQRTSGTYEQYF. In nucleotides, the CDR3 is TGCGCCAGCAGCCAAAGGACTAGCGGGACCTACGAGCAGTACTTC.

Only a few counts were recorded for this clonotype. The V gene is TRBV29-1, the J gene TRBJ2-1, with 13 bases that match TRBD2. The V gene's germline CDR1 is SQVTM and CDR2 ANQGSEA. The junction had 3 bases not matched to a gene; V was cut back by 8 bases and J by 5 bases. The length of the CDR3 is 13 residues. CDR3 protein: CSFGLAGDNEQFF. The CDR3 nucleotides read TGCAGCTTTGGACTAGCGGGAGACAATGAGCAGTTCTTC.

This clonotype was detected many times. This sequence joins TRBV2 and TRBJ2-2; D unresolved. The germline V gene has CDR1 SNHLY and CDR2 FYNNEI. V lost 7 bases and J 1 base, leaving 4 bases between the germline ends. The CDR3 runs 12 residues. CDR3 loop: CASKMNTGELFF. The DNA of the CDR3 is TGTGCCAGCAAAATGAACACCGGGGAGCTGTTTTTT.

This chain links TRBV9 with TRBJ2-1; perhaps TRBD2 as D (7 bases). Germline V gene sequence: CDR1 SGDLS, CDR2 YYNGEE. V lost 0 bases and J 4 bases, leaving 17 bases between the germline ends. CDR3 length equals 17 residues. Here the CDR3 DNA reads TGTGCCAGCAGCGTAGGAGGAGGGGGGGGTTTATACAATGAGCAGTTCTTC. It encodes CASSVGGGGGLYNEQFF.

This clonotype was found a few times. V usage is TRBV4-2 and J usage is TRBJ2-3; D not certain. Per the germline V gene, CDR1 is LGHNA and CDR2 is YNFKEQ. This CDR3 comprises 16 residues. V dropped 0 bases and J dropped 7 bases, with 17 bases sitting between them. The CDR3 reads CASSQEARFKVNTQYF. CDR3 nucleotide sequence: TGTGCCAGCAGCCAAGAGGCAAGGTTTAAAGTGAATACGCAGTATTTT.

The CDR3 bases are TGTGCCAGCAGTTCCCCACGGGAACCCACAGATACGCAGTATTTT. Its translation is CASSSPREPTDTQYF. This chain joins TRBV6-5 and TRBJ2-3; possible D gene TRBD2, 5 bases. Per germline, CDR1 MNHEY and CDR2 SVGAGI. The CDR3 is made up of 15 amino acids. V was clipped by 4 bases and J by 2 bases, with 13 bases between them.

CDR3: CASSYSSTGPAGNTIYF. Here the CDR3 DNA reads TGTGCCAGCAGTTACTCCTCGACTGGCCCGGCGGGAAACACCATATATTTT. The chain links TRBV6-5 to TRBJ1-3; the D is unclear. The V and J ends lost 0 bases and 4 bases respectively, with 16 bases between them. CDR3 length: 17 residues. Germline V lookup: CDR1 MNHEY, CDR2 SVGAGI.

On this clonotype itself: An end of the junction differs from the germline gene, which may be a read error. The chain has TRBV20-1 and TRBJ2-5; 7 bases are shared with TRBD1. In germline, CDR1 is DFQATT, CDR2 SNEGSKA (reference sequence). The CDR3 is made up of 17 amino acids. CDR3 sequence: CCAPRETGMWDQETQYF. The CDR3 DNA is TGCTGTGCTCCTCGAGAGACAGGGATGTGGGACCAAGAGACCCAGTACTTC.

In its sample, this clonotype was seen a few times. The chain recombines TRBV10-3 with TRBJ2-1, with 10 nucleotides matching TRBD2. Losses at the gene ends were 7 bases for V and 5 bases for J; bases not matched to a gene: 11. This CDR3 contains 16 residues. The germline V gene has CDR1 ENHRY and CDR2 SYGVKD. The CDR3 is CAITGKAGGLNNEQFF. CDR3 sequence (DNA): TGTGCCATCACGGGGAAAGCGGGAGGGCTCAACAATGAGCAGTTCTTC.

The rearrangement uses TRBV2 and TRBJ2-7; 12 bases match TRBD2. From germline, CDR1 is SNHLY and CDR2 FYNNEI. This CDR3 has 18 residues. The ends lost 2 bases at V and 2 bases at J; junction bases unmatched: 10. The CDR3 nucleotides are TGTGCCAGCAGTGAATTAAGACTAGCGGGAGCGATCCCCTACGAGCAGTACTTC. Protein sequence: CASSELRLAGAIPYEQYF.

This chain links TRBV28 with TRBJ1-5; 10 bases match TRBD1. The ends lost 3 bases at V and 2 bases at J; junction bases unmatched: 10. The V gene's germline CDR1 is MDHEN and CDR2 SYDVKM. The CDR3 covers 18 residues. CDR3 amino acids: CASSFKGQGPVGNQPQHF. Written as DNA, the CDR3 is TGTGCCAGCAGTTTTAAGGGACAGGGGCCAGTGGGCAATCAGCCCCAGCATTTT.

In its sample, this clonotype was seen once. This chain connects TRBV5-6 to TRBJ1-5; no clear D gene. Germline CDR1 is SGHDT and CDR2 is YYEEEE. V lost 2 bases, J lost 5 bases, and 8 bases lay in between. The CDR3 totals 13 residues. The CDR3 DNA follows: TGTGCCAGCAGCTTCGGCAGTCATCAGCCCCAGCATTTT. Translating it yields CASSFGSHQPQHF.